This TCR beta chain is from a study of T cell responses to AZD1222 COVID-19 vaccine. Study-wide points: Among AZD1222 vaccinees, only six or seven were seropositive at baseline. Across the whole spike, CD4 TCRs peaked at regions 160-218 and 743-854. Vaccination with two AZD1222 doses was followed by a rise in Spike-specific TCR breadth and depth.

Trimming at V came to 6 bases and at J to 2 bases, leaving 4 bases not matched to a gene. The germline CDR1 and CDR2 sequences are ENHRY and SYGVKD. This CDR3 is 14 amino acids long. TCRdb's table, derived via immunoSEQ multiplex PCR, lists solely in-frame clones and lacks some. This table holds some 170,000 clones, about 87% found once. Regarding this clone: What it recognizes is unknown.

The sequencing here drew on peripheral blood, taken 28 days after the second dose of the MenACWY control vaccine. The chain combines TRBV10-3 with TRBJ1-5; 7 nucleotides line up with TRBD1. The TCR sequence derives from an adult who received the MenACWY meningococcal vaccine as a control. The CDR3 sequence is CAIRSGQGNQPQHF. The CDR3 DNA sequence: TGTGCCATCAGGTCCGGACAGGGCAATCAGCCCCAGCATTTT.